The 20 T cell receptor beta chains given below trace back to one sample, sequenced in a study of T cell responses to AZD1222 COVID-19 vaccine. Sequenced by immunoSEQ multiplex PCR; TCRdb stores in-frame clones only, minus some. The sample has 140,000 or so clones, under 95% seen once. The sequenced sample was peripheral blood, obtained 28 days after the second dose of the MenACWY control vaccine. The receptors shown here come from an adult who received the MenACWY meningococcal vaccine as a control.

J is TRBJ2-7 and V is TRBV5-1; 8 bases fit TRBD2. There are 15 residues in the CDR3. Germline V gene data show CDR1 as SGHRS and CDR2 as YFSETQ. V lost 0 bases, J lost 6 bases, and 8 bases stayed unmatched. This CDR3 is CASSLVSGSSLEQYF. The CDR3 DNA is TGCGCCAGCAGCTTGGTAAGCGGGAGTTCACTCGAGCAGTACTTC.

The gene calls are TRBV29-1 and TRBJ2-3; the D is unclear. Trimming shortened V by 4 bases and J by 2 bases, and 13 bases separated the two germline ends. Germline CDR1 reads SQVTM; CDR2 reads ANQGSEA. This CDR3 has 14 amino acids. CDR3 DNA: TGCAGCGTTGTTGAGTCACAGCTCACAGATACGCAGTATTTT. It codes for CSVVESQLTDTQYF.

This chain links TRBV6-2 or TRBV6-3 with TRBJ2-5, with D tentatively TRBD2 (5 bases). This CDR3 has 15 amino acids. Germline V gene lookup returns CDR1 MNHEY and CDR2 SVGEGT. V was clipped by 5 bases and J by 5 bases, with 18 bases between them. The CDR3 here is CASSPRGVSQETQYF. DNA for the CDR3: TGTGCCAGCAGTCCCCGGGGTGTGTCGCAGGAGACCCAGTACTTC.

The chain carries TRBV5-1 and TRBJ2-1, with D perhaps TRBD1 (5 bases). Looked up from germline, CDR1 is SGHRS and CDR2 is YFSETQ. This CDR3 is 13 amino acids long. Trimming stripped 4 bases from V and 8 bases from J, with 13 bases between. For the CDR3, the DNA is TGCGCCAGCAGCCCGGAAGGGGCCCATGAGCAGTTCTTC. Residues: CASSPEGAHEQFF. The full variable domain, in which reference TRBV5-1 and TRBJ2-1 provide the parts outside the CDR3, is KAGVTQTPRYLIKTRGQQVTLSCSPISGHRSVSWYQQTPGQGLQFLFEYFSETQRNKGNFPGRFSGRQFSNSRSEMNVSTLELGDSALYLCASSPEGAHEQFFGPGTRLTVL.

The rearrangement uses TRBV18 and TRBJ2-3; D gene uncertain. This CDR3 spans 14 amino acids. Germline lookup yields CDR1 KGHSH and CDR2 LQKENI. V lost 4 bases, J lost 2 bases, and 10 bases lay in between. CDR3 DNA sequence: TGTGCCAGCTCACTGCGTACTTACACAGATACGCAGTATTTT. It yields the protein CASSLRTYTDTQYF.

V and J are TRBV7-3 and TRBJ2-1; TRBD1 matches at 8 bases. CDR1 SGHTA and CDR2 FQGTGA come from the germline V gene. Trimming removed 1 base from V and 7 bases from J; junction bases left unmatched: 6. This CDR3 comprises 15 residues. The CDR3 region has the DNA TGTGCCAGCAGCTTAATGGACAGGGAAGCAAATGAGCAGTTCTTC. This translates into CASSLMDREANEQFF.

This chain's CDR3 is CAWSQAFTEAFF. The CDR3 region has the DNA TGTGCCTGGAGCCAGGCCTTCACTGAAGCTTTCTTT. The chain combines TRBV30 with TRBJ1-1; D not resolved. The CDR3 covers 12 residues. Germline V lookup: CDR1 GTSNPN, CDR2 SVGIG (reference sequence). V was pared by 3 bases and J by 4 bases, with 9 bases between.

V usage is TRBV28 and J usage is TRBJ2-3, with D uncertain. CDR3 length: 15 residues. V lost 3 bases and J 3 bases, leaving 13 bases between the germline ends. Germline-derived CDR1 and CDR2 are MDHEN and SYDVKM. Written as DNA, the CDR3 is TGTGCCAGCAGTTTCTCCGTACCCAAGACAGATACGCAGTATTTT. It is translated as CASSFSVPKTDTQYF.

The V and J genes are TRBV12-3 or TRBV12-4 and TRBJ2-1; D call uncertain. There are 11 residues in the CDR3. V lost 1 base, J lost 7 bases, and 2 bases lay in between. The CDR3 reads CASSLVNEQFF. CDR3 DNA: TGTGCCAGCAGTTTAGTTAATGAGCAGTTCTTC.

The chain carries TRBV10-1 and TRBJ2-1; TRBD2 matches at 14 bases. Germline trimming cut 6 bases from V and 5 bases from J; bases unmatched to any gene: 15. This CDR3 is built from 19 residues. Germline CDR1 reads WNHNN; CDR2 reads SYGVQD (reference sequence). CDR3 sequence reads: CASRGGTSGSLSRHNEQFF. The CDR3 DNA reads TGCGCCAGCAGGGGGGGGACTAGCGGGAGCCTCAGTCGCCACAATGAGCAGTTCTTC.

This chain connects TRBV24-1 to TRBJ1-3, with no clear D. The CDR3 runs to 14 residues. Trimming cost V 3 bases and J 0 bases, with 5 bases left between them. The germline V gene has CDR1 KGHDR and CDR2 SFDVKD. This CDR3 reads CATSDVNSGNTIYF. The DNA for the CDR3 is TGTGCCACCAGTGATGTAAACTCTGGAAACACCATATATTTT.

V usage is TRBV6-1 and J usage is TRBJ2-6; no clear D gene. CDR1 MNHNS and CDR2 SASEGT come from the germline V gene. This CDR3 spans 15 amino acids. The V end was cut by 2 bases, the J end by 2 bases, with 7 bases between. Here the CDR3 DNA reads TGTGCCAGCAGTGAACTGGGGACTGGGGCCAACGTCCTGACTTTC. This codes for CASSELGTGANVLTF.

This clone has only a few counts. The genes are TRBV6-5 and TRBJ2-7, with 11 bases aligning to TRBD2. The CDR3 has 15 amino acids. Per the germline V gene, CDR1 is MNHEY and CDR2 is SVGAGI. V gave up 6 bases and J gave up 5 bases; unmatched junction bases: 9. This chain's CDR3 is CASRPQLAGDNEQYF. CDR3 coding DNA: TGTGCCAGCAGGCCTCAACTAGCGGGAGATAACGAGCAGTACTTC.

CDR3 sequence: CASGMRNIMNTEAFF. The CDR3, as DNA: TGTGCCAGTGGGATGAGAAACATAATGAACACTGAAGCTTTCTTT. The V gene is TRBV19, the J gene TRBJ1-1; D not certain. Per the germline V gene, CDR1 is LNHDA and CDR2 is SQIVND (reference sequence). Trimming shortened V by 8 bases and J by 0 bases, and 16 bases separated the two germline ends. The CDR3 runs 15 residues.

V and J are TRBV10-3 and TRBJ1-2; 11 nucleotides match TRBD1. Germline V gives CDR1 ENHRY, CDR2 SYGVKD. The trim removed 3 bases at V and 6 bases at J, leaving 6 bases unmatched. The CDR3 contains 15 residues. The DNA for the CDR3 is TGTGCCATCAGTGACAGGACAGGGGGCAGGGATGGCTACACCTTC. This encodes CAISDRTGGRDGYTF.

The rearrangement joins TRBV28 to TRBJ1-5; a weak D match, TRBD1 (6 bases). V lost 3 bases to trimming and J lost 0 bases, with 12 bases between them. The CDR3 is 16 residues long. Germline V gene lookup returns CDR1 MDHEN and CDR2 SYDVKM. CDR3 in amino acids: CASSFQGQSSNQPQHF. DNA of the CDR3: TGTGCCAGCAGTTTTCAAGGACAGAGTAGCAATCAGCCCCAGCATTTT. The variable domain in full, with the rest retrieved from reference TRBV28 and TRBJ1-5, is DVKVTQSSRYLVKRTGEKVFLECVQDMDHENMFWYRQDPGLGLRLIYFSYDVKMKEKGDIPEGYSVSREKKERFSLILESASTNQTSMYLCASSFQGQSSNQPQHFGDGTRLSIL.

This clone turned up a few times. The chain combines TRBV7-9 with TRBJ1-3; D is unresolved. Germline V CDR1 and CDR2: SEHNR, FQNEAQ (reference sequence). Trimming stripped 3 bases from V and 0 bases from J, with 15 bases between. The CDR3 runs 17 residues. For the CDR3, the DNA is TGTGCCAGCAGCTTGGCAAGTCAAGGGCGCTCTGGAAACACCATATATTTT. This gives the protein CASSLASQGRSGNTIYF.

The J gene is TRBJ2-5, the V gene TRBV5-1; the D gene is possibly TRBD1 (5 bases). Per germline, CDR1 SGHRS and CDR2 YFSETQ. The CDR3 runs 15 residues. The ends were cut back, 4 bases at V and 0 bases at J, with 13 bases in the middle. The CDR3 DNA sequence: TGCGCCAGCAGCCGAGTTATAGGGGACCAAGAGACCCAGTACTTC. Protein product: CASSRVIGDQETQYF.

CDR3 DNA sequence: TGTGCCAGCAGCTTCGCAGGGGAGGATCGCGCTTTCTTT. Its translation: CASSFAGEDRAFF. This chain connects TRBV7-2 to TRBJ1-1; D perhaps matches TRBD1 (6 bases). The germline V gene has CDR1 SGHTA and CDR2 FQGNSA. V lost 3 bases and J lost 11, with 16 bases in between. The CDR3 is 13 amino acids.

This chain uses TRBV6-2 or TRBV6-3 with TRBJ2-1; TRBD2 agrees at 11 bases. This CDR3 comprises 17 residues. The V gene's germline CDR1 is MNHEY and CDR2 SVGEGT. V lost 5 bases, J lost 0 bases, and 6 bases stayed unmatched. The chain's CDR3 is CASSQIAGGTSYNEQFF. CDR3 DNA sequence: TGTGCCAGCAGTCAAATAGCGGGAGGGACCTCCTACAATGAGCAGTTCTTC.